Following are 32 T cell receptor beta chains from one sample sequenced in a study of radiotherapy plus CTLA-4 blockade in lung cancer. Repertoires were generated with immunoSEQ multiplex PCR, while TCRdb's copy carries only in-frame clones and drops some. The sample lists about 39,000 clones, nearly 80% seen once, with about 25% in the top ten. Sequences were derived from peripheral blood, sampled from a patient treated with radiotherapy plus ipilimumab. These TCRs come from a human donor with non-small cell lung cancer that progressed on radiotherapy plus ipilimumab.

The J gene is TRBJ2-1, the V gene TRBV5-1; 13 nucleotides line up with TRBD2. The CDR3 has 16 amino acids. Germline CDR1 is SGHRS and CDR2 is YFSETQ. V shed 4 bases, J shed 4 bases, and the junction held 5 bases outside the gene matches. The CDR3 sequence: CASSMTSGGLYNEQFF. CDR3 nucleotides: TGCGCCAGCAGCATGACTAGCGGGGGGCTTTACAATGAGCAGTTCTTC. Supplemented by reference TRBV5-1 and TRBJ2-1, the full variable domain reads KAGVTQTPRYLIKTRGQQVTLSCSPISGHRSVSWYQQTPGQGLQFLFEYFSETQRNKGNFPGRFSGRQFSNSRSEMNVSTLELGDSALYLCASSMTSGGLYNEQFFGPGTRLTVL.

This clone was detected only a few times. The V call is TRBV18, the J call TRBJ1-1, with D perhaps matching TRBD1 (6 bases). Germline-derived CDR1 and CDR2 are KGHSH and LQKENI. The CDR3 consists of 15 residues. Trimming took 3 bases from V and 4 from J, leaving 15 bases between them. In DNA form, the CDR3 reads TGTGCCAGCTCACCTCGCGGGGGCGTTGGCACTGAAGCTTTCTTT. Amino acids: CASSPRGGVGTEAFF.

The V call is TRBV2, the J call TRBJ1-4; TRBD1 matches 11 bases. The V gene's germline CDR1 is SNHLY and CDR2 FYNNEI. V lost 7 bases, J lost 5 bases, and 9 bases stayed unmatched. CDR3 length equals 16 residues. The CDR3 coding sequence is TGTGCCAGCAAGAGGGACAGGGGGACCTCGAATGAAAAACTGTTTTTT. Its protein is CASKRDRGTSNEKLFF.

The chain links TRBV4-2 to TRBJ2-1; 9 bases agree with TRBD2. The CDR3 contains 20 residues. The germline CDR1 and CDR2 sequences are LGHNA and YNFKEQ. V was pared by 0 bases and J by 8 bases, with 20 bases of the junction left unmatched. CDR3 residues: CASSQEGASPRAGGVDEQFF. The CDR3, as DNA: TGTGCCAGCAGCCAAGAGGGGGCATCCCCGCGGGCGGGGGGGGTCGATGAGCAGTTCTTC.

The chain has TRBV5-1 and TRBJ2-1; TRBD2 matches at 8 bases. J gave up 6 bases and V 5 bases, and 4 bases lay outside the gene matches. The germline CDR1 and CDR2 sequences are SGHRS and YFSETQ. The CDR3 has 13 residues. The CDR3 coding sequence is TGCGCCAGCAGACCCCGGGGGGGCAATGAGCAGTTCTTC. It specifies CASRPRGGNEQFF.

The chain employs TRBV15 and TRBJ2-7, with D perhaps TRBD1 (6 bases). V shed 1 base and J shed 1 base, with 8 bases lying between them. This CDR3 has 14 amino acids. Germline CDR1 LNHNV, CDR2 YYDKDF (reference sequence). The CDR3 DNA reads as TGTGCCACCAGCAGAGTCGACAGGTCCTACGAGCAGTACTTC. This gives the protein CATSRVDRSYEQYF.

V usage is TRBV27 and J usage is TRBJ2-5; tentatively, D is TRBD2 (6 bases). Judging by the DNA end, TRBJ2-7 fits better; the J call may be wrong. Germline loops: CDR1 MNHEY, CDR2 SMNVEV (reference sequence). This CDR3 region has 16 residues. For the CDR3, the DNA is TGTGCCAGCAGTTTATCGTCTAGCGCCCTCTCCTACGAGCAGTACTTC. As protein: CASSLSSSALSYEQYF.

V usage is TRBV30 and J usage is TRBJ2-3; the D gene is possibly TRBD1 (6 bases). V was pared by 2 bases and J by 0 bases, with 9 bases between. This CDR3 has 14 amino acids. CDR1 GTSNPN and CDR2 SVGIG come from the germline V gene (reference sequence). The CDR3 coding sequence is TGTGCCTGGAGTTACAGGGTTAGCACAGATACGCAGTATTTT. Translated, it gives CAWSYRVSTDTQYF.

This clone was picked up a small number of times. The chain recombines TRBV7-2 with TRBJ2-3; TRBD1 aligns across 9 bases. Germline V gene data show CDR1 as SGHTA and CDR2 as FQGNSA. CDR3 length: 15 amino acids. Trimming took 6 bases from V and 5 from J; bases not matched to a gene: 9. The CDR3 nucleotides read TGTGCCAGCAGTGATCGGGACAGGGTGGGAGATACGCAGTATTTT. Protein sequence: CASSDRDRVGDTQYF.

The chain uses TRBV18 and TRBJ2-2; perhaps TRBD1 as D (7 bases). The CDR3 covers 17 residues. The V end lost 6 bases, the J end lost 1 base, and 18 bases lay between the germline ends. Germline CDR1 reads KGHSH; CDR2 reads LQKENI. CDR3 DNA: TGTGCCAGCTCCAACCTCGCGGGACAGAAGAACACCGGGGAGCTGTTTTTT. This codes for CASSNLAGQKNTGELFF.

The chain links TRBV7-9 to TRBJ2-4; tentatively, D is TRBD1 (5 bases). Trimming stripped 9 bases from V and 3 bases from J, with 12 bases between. The CDR3 spans 13 residues. Per the germline V gene, CDR1 is SEHNR and CDR2 is FQNEAQ (reference sequence). The CDR3 sequence: CASAQGGKNIQYF. The CDR3 region has the DNA TGTGCCAGTGCTCAGGGTGGCAAAAACATTCAGTACTTC.

The rearrangement uses TRBV5-1 and TRBJ2-2, with D uncertain. Between the trimmed V and J ends, which lost 0 bases and 4 bases, there was a span of 13 bases. Germline CDR1 and CDR2: SGHRS and YFSETQ. The CDR3 extends over 16 amino acids. The CDR3 DNA follows: TGCGCCAGCAGCTTGGGGAACCCCCCGGGCACCGGGGAGCTGTTTTTT. It specifies CASSLGNPPGTGELFF.

This clone was detected only a few times. The chain uses TRBV18 and TRBJ2-7; D gene uncertain. Between the trimmed V and J ends, which lost 0 bases and 0 bases, there was a span of 9 bases. This CDR3 spans 15 amino acids. The V gene's germline CDR1 is KGHSH and CDR2 LQKENI. CDR3 sequence: CASSPPAQYSYEQYF. CDR3 coding DNA: TGTGCCAGCTCACCACCTGCACAATACTCCTACGAGCAGTACTTC. The variable domain in full, with the rest retrieved from reference TRBV18 and TRBJ2-7, is NAGVMQNPRHLVRRRGQEARLRCSPMKGHSHVYWYRQLPEEGLKFMVYLQKENIIDESGMPKERFSAEFPKEGPSILRIQQVVRGDSAAYFCASSPPAQYSYEQYFGPGTRLTVT.

The chain employs TRBV5-6 and TRBJ2-7, with D hard to call. The CDR3 runs to 12 residues. The V gene lost 5 bases and the J gene lost 0 bases, with 6 bases spanning the gap. Looked up from germline, CDR1 is SGHDT and CDR2 is YYEEEE. The CDR3 here is CASSSSSYEQYF. In DNA, the CDR3 is TGTGCCAGCAGTTCTTCCTCCTACGAGCAGTACTTC.

The rearrangement joins TRBV14 to TRBJ2-5, with 7 bases identical to TRBD1. Germline V CDR1 and CDR2: SGHDN, FVKESK. V dropped 1 base and J dropped 0; count of bases not matched to a gene: 11. The CDR3 is made up of 18 amino acids. CDR3 amino acids: CASSQVGFRDSNQETQYF. In DNA form, the CDR3 reads TGTGCCAGCAGCCAAGTGGGCTTCCGGGACAGCAACCAAGAGACCCAGTACTTC.

The V and J genes are TRBV7-9 and TRBJ2-5; 9 bases fit TRBD2. This CDR3 contains 15 residues. Germline V lookup: CDR1 SEHNR, CDR2 FQNEAQ (reference sequence). V dropped 6 bases and J dropped 5; count of bases not matched to a gene: 10. CDR3 coding DNA: TGTGCCAGCAGGAAAGGCGGGGGGGCCCATGAGACCCAGTACTTC. Amino acids: CASRKGGGAHETQYF.

V is TRBV20-1 and J is TRBJ1-2; D is undetermined. Trimming stripped 5 bases from V and 14 bases from J, with 18 bases between. Germline V gene sequence: CDR1 DFQATT, CDR2 SNEGSKA (reference sequence). This CDR3 has 11 amino acids. This CDR3 is CSARPAEGATF. The CDR3 region has the DNA TGCAGTGCTCGCCCAGCGGAGGGTGCTACCTTC.

In regard to this clone: This likely comes from a read error, as the CDR3 has no conserved phenylalanine or tryptophan at its end. The chain joins TRBV7-9 to TRBJ2-7, with D possibly being TRBD1 (5 bases). V dropped 3 bases and J dropped 2 bases, with 11 bases sitting between them. The CDR3 is made up of 14 amino acids. The germline V gene encodes CDR1 SEHNR and CDR2 FQNEAQ (reference sequence). CDR3 bases: TGTGCCAGCAGCTTGGGGCACGAGCCCTACGAGCAGTACCTC. Translated: CASSLGHEPYEQYL.

The CDR3 region is CASSQEYSTPYEQYF. In DNA form, the CDR3 reads TGCGCCAGCAGCCAAGAATACAGTACACCCTACGAGCAGTACTTC. The V gene is TRBV4-3, the J gene TRBJ2-7, with D uncertain. CDR3 length equals 15 residues. V was clipped by 0 bases and J by 2 bases, with 11 bases between them. Germline CDR1 LGHNA, CDR2 YSLEER.

The chain recombines TRBV5-4 with TRBJ1-2; 7 bases fit TRBD1. The CDR3 is 17 amino acids. In germline, CDR1 is SGHNT, CDR2 YYREEE (reference sequence). The ends lost 0 bases at V and 2 bases at J; junction bases unmatched: 10. Here the CDR3 DNA reads TGTGCCAGCAGCTTGGCTAGTGGGTCGGACAGGAACTATGGCTACACCTTC. It is translated as CASSLASGSDRNYGYTF.

The V call is TRBV19, the J call TRBJ2-2, with 7 bases that match TRBD2. Germline V lookup: CDR1 LNHDA, CDR2 SQIVND (reference sequence). There are 14 residues in the CDR3. The V segment lost 4 bases and the J segment 5 bases; nucleotides outside the gene matches: 4. This chain's CDR3 is CASSTMGGTGELFF. Written as DNA, the CDR3 is TGTGCCAGTAGTACAATGGGGGGGACCGGGGAGCTGTTTTTT. The entire variable domain, with the rest obtained from reference TRBV19 and TRBJ2-2, is as follows: DGGITQSPKYLFRKEGQNVTLSCEQNLNHDAMYWYRQDPGQGLRLIYYSQIVNDFQKGDIAEGYSVSREKKESFPLTVTSAQKNPTAFYLCASSTMGGTGELFFGEGSRLTVL.

The J gene is TRBJ1-1, the V gene TRBV4-1; D unresolved. V was clipped by 2 bases and J by 0 bases, with 16 bases between them. CDR3 length: 17 amino acids. The germline CDR1 and CDR2 sequences are MGHRA and YSYEKL. The CDR3 here is CASSQRTLSIMNTEAFF. The CDR3 DNA sequence: TGCGCCAGCAGCCAACGCACACTTAGCATCATGAACACTGAAGCTTTCTTT.

V usage is TRBV7-8 and J usage is TRBJ1-4; D is possibly TRBD1 (5 bases). The ends were cut back, 0 bases at V and 7 bases at J, with 15 bases in the middle. The CDR3 runs 16 residues. Germline-derived CDR1 and CDR2 are SGHVS and FQNEAQ. The CDR3 reads CASSLALGGRSEKLFF. The CDR3 DNA follows: TGTGCCAGCAGCTTAGCGCTGGGGGGTAGAAGTGAAAAACTGTTTTTT.

On this clone itself: One end of the junction varies from germline; a read error may be responsible. CDR3 bases: TGTGCCAGTAGAATAGCAAGCGCAGGGGCTAACTATGGCTACACCTTC. Amino acids: CASRIASAGANYGYTF. This chain links TRBV19 with TRBJ1-2; D might be TRBD1 (6 bases). In germline, CDR1 is LNHDA, CDR2 SQIVND (reference sequence). This CDR3 has 16 residues.

The rearrangement joins TRBV4-2 to TRBJ1-2; 8 nucleotides line up with TRBD1. Germline CDR1 is LGHNA and CDR2 is YNFKEQ. The CDR3 is 15 amino acids. The junction had 4 bases not matched to a gene; V was cut back by 4 bases and J by 0 bases. CDR3 sequence (DNA): TGTGCCAGCAGCCCTGGACAGGGCACTAACTATGGCTACACCTTC. This translates into CASSPGQGTNYGYTF.

CDR3 protein: CASSLQGGWLYGYTF. CDR3 bases: TGTGCCAGCAGCTTACAAGGAGGATGGTTATATGGCTACACCTTC. This sequence joins TRBV11-2 and TRBJ1-2, with D hard to call. The CDR3 is 15 amino acids. V lost 2 bases to trimming and J lost 5 bases, with 15 bases between them. Germline loops: CDR1 SGHAT, CDR2 FQNNGV.

This clone was counted only a few times. The V gene is TRBV5-4, the J gene TRBJ2-5; D call uncertain. V lost 0 bases to trimming and J lost 3 bases, with 6 bases between them. The germline CDR1 and CDR2 sequences are SGHNT and YYREEE (reference sequence). This CDR3 contains 13 residues. CDR3 bases: TGTGCCAGCAGCTTGGGACTCAAAGAGACCCAGTACTTC. Its protein product is CASSLGLKETQYF.

The chain links TRBV28 to TRBJ2-3, with 7 bases identical to TRBD1. This CDR3 region has 11 residues. V gave up 5 bases and J gave up 14 bases; unmatched junction bases: 7. CDR1 is MDHEN, CDR2 SYDVKM, per germline. The CDR3 DNA is TGTGCCAGCAGTACCGACAGGGTTGCGTATTTT. Amino acid sequence: CASSTDRVAYF.

This clone has a handful of counts. The chain employs TRBV27 and TRBJ1-6; 9 bases are shared with TRBD1. CDR1 and CDR2 from the germline V gene are MNHEY and SMNVEV (reference sequence). The CDR3 contains 19 residues. The J segment lost 5 bases and the V segment lost 6 bases, leaving 17 bases of the junction unmatched. Here the CDR3 reads CASSSTFGQGPADNSPLHF. The CDR3 DNA is TGTGCCAGCAGCTCAACCTTCGGACAGGGGCCGGCGGATAATTCACCCCTCCACTTT.

The chain recombines TRBV19 with TRBJ1-5, with D tentatively TRBD1 (5 bases). V gave up 8 bases and J gave up 1 base, with 15 bases separating them. The CDR3 has 15 residues. CDR1 and CDR2 (germline): LNHDA, SQIVND (reference sequence). Here the CDR3 reads CASDPGLTSNQPQHF. CDR3 nucleotides: TGTGCCAGTGACCCGGGACTGACAAGCAATCAGCCCCAGCATTTT. The whole variable domain, filled in from reference TRBV19 and TRBJ1-5, reads DGGITQSPKYLFRKEGQNVTLSCEQNLNHDAMYWYRQDPGQGLRLIYYSQIVNDFQKGDIAEGYSVSREKKESFPLTVTSAQKNPTAFYLCASDPGLTSNQPQHFGDGTRLSIL.

The chain carries TRBV6-1 and TRBJ2-5; a possible D gene is TRBD2 (5 bases). With 11 bases removed from V and 7 bases from J, the gap between germline ends came to 20 bases. CDR1 MNHNS and CDR2 SASEGT come from the germline V gene. CDR3 length equals 13 residues. The CDR3 loop is CAGKRPGDSTQYF. The CDR3 nucleotides read TGTGCCGGAAAGCGGCCCGGAGATTCGACCCAGTACTTC.

The chain uses TRBV4-1 and TRBJ1-1; D ambiguous. The V and J ends lost 4 bases and 11 bases respectively, with 17 bases between them. Germline V gene lookup returns CDR1 MGHRA and CDR2 YSYEKL. The CDR3 is 13 amino acids. CDR3 nucleotide sequence: TGCGCCAGCAGCCCTGCAGTGCTGGCGGGGGCTTTCTTT. Encoded protein: CASSPAVLAGAFF.